Shown below are 2 T cell receptor beta chains from a single sample sequenced in a study of T cells in Graves' hyperthyroidism and ophthalmopathy. Authors of the study amplified TCR beta CDR3 regions from RNA transcripts. When the TCR CDR3 underwent first-round RT-PCR, the HTBI primer set was used. One entry per CDR3 protein, called by TCRdb with MiXCR from the multiplex PCR reads. Here the sample spans around 490,000 distinct CDR3 sequences, nearly 20% being singletons. The specimen sequenced was blood. The receptors stem from a man aged 35 to 55 with Graves' ophthalmopathy.

This clonotype appeared many times. J is TRBJ2-1 and V is TRBV3-1, with D possibly TRBD1 on 6 matching bases. This CDR3 is 15 amino acids long. Trimming stripped 1 base from V and 5 bases from J, with 12 bases between. Per germline, CDR1 LGHDT and CDR2 YNNKEL (reference sequence). CDR3 nucleotides: TGTGCCAGCAGCCAAGGCCGGACAGTCCACAATGAGCAGTTCTTC. It codes for CASSQGRTVHNEQFF.

The V gene is TRBV11-2, the J gene TRBJ2-2; 11 positions match TRBD1. CDR1 is SGHAT and CDR2 is FQNNGV in the germline V gene. V lost 6 bases to trimming and J lost 7 bases; unmatched junction nucleotides: 7. The CDR3 is 15 residues long. The CDR3 region is CASSIRTGGNGELFF. As DNA, the CDR3 is TGTGCCAGCAGTATCCGGACAGGGGGCAACGGGGAGCTGTTTTTT.